The 24 T cell receptor beta chains in this list originate from one sample, sequenced in a study of type 1 regulatory T cells. General study points: Compared with non-Tr1 cells, Tr1 cells showed a narrower TCR repertoire.

These receptors have no identified antigens. A single record per CDR3 protein comes from TCRdb applying MiXCR to the reads. The table includes about 71,000 distinct CDR3 sequences, around 20% detected once. Sequencing was carried out using cultured type 1 regulatory T (Tr1) cells, either the whole culture or a sorted fraction (not recorded which). The receptor set was obtained from a human donor in good health.

The CDR3 protein is CASSLGWNGYEQYF. In DNA form, the CDR3 reads TGTGCCAGCAGCTTAGGGTGGAATGGCTACGAGCAGTACTTC. The chain combines TRBV7-6 with TRBJ2-7; no reliable D call. The V gene lost 1 base and the J gene lost 3 bases, with 10 bases spanning the gap. This CDR3 contains 14 residues. Germline CDR1 SGHVS, CDR2 FNYEAQ.

The chain has TRBV20-1 and TRBJ2-7; D unresolved. CDR1 and CDR2 (germline): DFQATT, SNEGSKA (reference sequence). The CDR3 runs to 10 residues. V was shortened by 4 bases and J by 2 bases, with 3 bases between the two germline ends. For the CDR3, the DNA is TGCAGTGCTACTCCCTACGAGCAGTACTTC. Protein: CSATPYEQYF.

This clonotype was observed once. The rearrangement joins TRBV7-2 to TRBJ1-5, with a weak D call TRBD1 (6 bases). V was pared by 5 bases and J by 4 bases, with 12 bases between. The CDR3 has 14 residues. The germline V gene has CDR1 SGHTA and CDR2 FQGNSA. The CDR3 loop reads CASSRGQKNQPQHF. As DNA, the CDR3 is TGTGCCAGCAGCCGAGGACAGAAGAATCAGCCCCAGCATTTT.

The V gene is TRBV6-4, the J gene TRBJ2-7; 7 bases fit TRBD2. There are 13 residues in the CDR3. Losses at the gene ends were 9 bases for V and 0 bases for J; bases not matched to a gene: 5. Germline CDR1 is MRHNA and CDR2 is SNTAGT. For the CDR3, the DNA is TGTGCCAGTCCGACTAGCCCCTCCTACGAGCAGTACTTC. It translates to CASPTSPSYEQYF.

This clonotype has a handful of counts. Mismatch with germline at one junction end may stem from a read error. This chain connects TRBV6-2 or TRBV6-3 to TRBJ1-5; no clear D gene. CDR1 is MNHEY, CDR2 SVGEGT, per germline. The CDR3 length is 13 residues. CDR3 bases: TGTGCCAGCAGCTACTCGGATGGTCAGCCCCAGCATTTT. It specifies CASSYSDGQPQHF.

The genes are TRBV7-9 and TRBJ2-1; D call uncertain. Germline lookup yields CDR1 SEHNR and CDR2 FQNEAQ (reference sequence). Trimming pared 3 bases from V and 8 bases from J, leaving 5 bases between. The CDR3 loop spans 11 amino acids. In DNA form, the CDR3 reads TGTGCCAGCAGCTTTTACCATGAGCAGTTCTTC. Protein: CASSFYHEQFF.

CDR3 region: CASSSPLAPRSTDTQYF. As DNA, the CDR3 is TGTGCCAGCAGCTCCCCTCTAGCCCCGCGGAGCACAGATACGCAGTATTTT. The V gene is TRBV7-3, the J gene TRBJ2-3, with D perhaps TRBD2 (5 bases). Germline-derived CDR1 and CDR2 are SGHTA and FQGTGA. The V and J ends lost 4 bases and 0 bases respectively, with 17 bases between them. This CDR3 contains 17 residues. The whole variable domain, filled in from reference TRBV7-3 and TRBJ2-3, reads GAGVSQTPSNKVTEKGKYVELRCDPISGHTALYWYRQSLGQGPEFLIYFQGTGAADDSGLPNDRFFAVRPEGSVSTLKIQRTERGDSAVYLCASSSPLAPRSTDTQYFGPGTRLTVL.

In this sample, this clonotype turned up many times. CDR3 sequence reads: CSARRDSQETQYF. The CDR3 DNA follows: TGCAGTGCTAGAAGGGACTCACAAGAGACCCAGTACTTC. The V call is TRBV20-1, the J call TRBJ2-5, with a possible D match to TRBD2 (6 bases). The germline CDR1 and CDR2 sequences are DFQATT and SNEGSKA (reference sequence). Trimming removed 2 bases at V and 2 bases at J, with 9 bases between. The CDR3 runs to 13 residues.

This clonotype has a handful of counts. The V gene is TRBV12-3 or TRBV12-4, the J gene TRBJ2-2; D is unresolved. Trimming cost V 4 bases and J 9 bases, with 12 bases left between them. This CDR3 is built from 13 residues. CDR3 region: CASSSLLQRELFF. The CDR3, as DNA: TGTGCCAGCAGTTCTCTCCTACAGCGGGAGCTGTTTTTT.

This clonotype was seen a handful of times. The CDR3 is CATRRDRGWSPLHF. CDR3 nucleotide sequence: TGTGCCACCCGCAGGGACAGGGGTTGGTCACCCCTCCACTTT. The rearrangement links TRBV12-3 or TRBV12-4 to TRBJ1-6; 10 bases match TRBD1. This CDR3 has 14 residues. V trimming: 10 bases; J trimming: 10 bases; junction bases outside the gene matches: 10.

This chain joins TRBV3-1 and TRBJ2-5; tentatively, D is TRBD1 or TRBD2 (7 bases each). The CDR3 runs to 17 residues. Germline lookup yields CDR1 LGHDT and CDR2 YNNKEL (reference sequence). V was cut by 1 base and J by 2 bases, with 17 bases left in between. DNA for the CDR3: TGTGCCAGCAGCCAAGGGGGAGGGGGCTACTGGCAAGAGACCCAGTACTTC. This sequence encodes CASSQGGGGYWQETQYF.

This clonotype was detected a few times. This chain joins TRBV5-1 and TRBJ2-2; D unresolved. Per the germline V gene, CDR1 is SGHRS and CDR2 is YFSETQ. With 0 bases removed from V and 3 bases from J, the gap between germline ends came to 6 bases. The CDR3 spans 14 residues. CDR3 region: CASSLAGYTGELFF. The CDR3 DNA reads TGCGCCAGCAGCTTGGCCGGATACACCGGGGAGCTGTTTTTT.

This clonotype was detected only a few times. The CDR3 spells CASSGSKRDFLFNEQFF. CDR3 DNA sequence: TGTGCCAGCAGCGGCAGCAAGAGGGACTTCCTTTTCAATGAGCAGTTCTTC. The chain employs TRBV9 and TRBJ2-1, with D maybe TRBD2 (6 bases). V shed 3 bases and J shed 6 bases, with 22 bases lying between them. The CDR3 extends over 17 amino acids. The V gene's germline CDR1 is SGDLS and CDR2 YYNGEE.

This clonotype was seen only once. The rearrangement joins TRBV7-9 to TRBJ2-3; 8 nucleotides agree with TRBD2. This CDR3 region has 15 residues. The J segment lost 5 bases and the V segment lost 7 bases, leaving 11 bases of the junction unmatched. CDR1 and CDR2 from the germline V gene are SEHNR and FQNEAQ (reference sequence). In nucleotides, the CDR3 is TGTGCCAGCACCCCGGGAGGGGTCCACGGAGATACGCAGTATTTT. It specifies CASTPGGVHGDTQYF.

In this sample, this clonotype turned up a few times. The chain couples TRBV20-1 to TRBJ2-1; D call uncertain. Germline V lookup: CDR1 DFQATT, CDR2 SNEGSKA (reference sequence). The V gene lost 2 bases and the J gene lost 7 bases, with 3 bases spanning the gap. The CDR3 has 10 residues. For the CDR3, the DNA is TGCAGTGCTAGAAGGAATGAGCAGTTCTTC. It yields the protein CSARRNEQFF.

The chain links TRBV5-1 to TRBJ1-1; maybe TRBD1 (5 bases). Germline CDR1 SGHRS, CDR2 YFSETQ. Trimming shortened V by 7 bases and J by 5 bases, and 18 bases separated the two germline ends. The length of the CDR3 is 14 residues. CDR3 loop: CASAPGGGNTEAFF. The CDR3 DNA reads as TGCGCCAGCGCCCCCGGGGGGGGGAATACTGAAGCTTTCTTT.

Many counts were recorded for this clonotype. This chain connects TRBV5-1 to TRBJ2-1; 12 positions agree with TRBD2. The germline V gene has CDR1 SGHRS and CDR2 YFSETQ. The V and J ends lost 0 bases and 5 bases, in that order; junction bases with no gene match: 3. The CDR3 extends over 16 amino acids. CDR3 residues: CASSLEGLAGNNEQFF. In nucleotides, the CDR3 is TGCGCCAGCAGCTTGGAAGGACTAGCGGGAAACAATGAGCAGTTCTTC. The whole variable domain, filled in from reference TRBV5-1 and TRBJ2-1, reads KAGVTQTPRYLIKTRGQQVTLSCSPISGHRSVSWYQQTPGQGLQFLFEYFSETQRNKGNFPGRFSGRQFSNSRSEMNVSTLELGDSALYLCASSLEGLAGNNEQFFGPGTRLTVL.

This clonotype was detected ten times or more. J is TRBJ2-7 and V is TRBV4-2, with TRBD2 identical over 10 bases. This CDR3 comprises 17 residues. V shed 4 bases and J 1 base; nucleotides not matched to a gene: 10. Germline CDR1 LGHNA, CDR2 YNFKEQ. The CDR3 reads CASSRRVAGGDSYEQYF. The CDR3 DNA follows: TGTGCCAGCAGCCGGCGGGTAGCGGGAGGAGATTCCTACGAGCAGTACTTC.

The V and J genes are TRBV9 and TRBJ2-3; D possibly corresponds to TRBD2 (5 bases). This CDR3 spans 15 amino acids. V dropped 4 bases and J dropped 9 bases, with 21 bases sitting between them. The germline gives CDR1 SGDLS, CDR2 YYNGEE. Written as DNA, the CDR3 is TGTGCCAGCAGCTCCAACCCTCCAGAGGGAGCCACGCAGTATTTT. Translating it yields CASSSNPPEGATQYF.

V is TRBV20-1 and J is TRBJ2-2; D remains unclear. This CDR3 has 13 amino acids. With 2 bases removed from V and 5 bases from J, the gap between germline ends came to 9 bases. From germline, CDR1 is DFQATT and CDR2 SNEGSKA (reference sequence). This CDR3 is CSARRLETGELFF. CDR3 DNA sequence: TGCAGTGCTAGACGGTTGGAGACCGGGGAGCTGTTTTTT.

V gene TRBV9 combines with J gene TRBJ2-7, with TRBD2 matching 8 bases. With V trimmed by 4 bases and J by 1 base, 10 bases remained unmatched. This CDR3 contains 16 residues. CDR1 and CDR2 (germline): SGDLS, YYNGEE. The CDR3 is CASSPRSGSLSYEQYF. The CDR3 DNA reads as TGTGCCAGCAGCCCAAGGAGCGGGAGCTTATCCTACGAGCAGTACTTC. The variable domain in full, completed from reference TRBV9 and TRBJ2-7, reads DSGVTQTPKHLITATGQRVTLRCSPRSGDLSVYWYQQSLDQGLQFLIQYYNGEERAKGNILERFSAQQFPDLHSELNLSSLELGDSALYFCASSPRSGSLSYEQYFGPGTRLTVT.

This clonotype was seen only a few times. The chain couples TRBV27 to TRBJ2-7, with D tentatively TRBD2 (6 bases). In germline, CDR1 is MNHEY, CDR2 SMNVEV (reference sequence). The V end was cut by 6 bases, the J end by 4 bases, with 19 bases between. This CDR3 is 15 amino acids long. The CDR3 DNA reads TGTGCCAGCAGACCCGGGACTGGGCCTCCTTACGAGCAGTACTTC. Protein sequence: CASRPGTGPPYEQYF.

This clonotype appeared a few times. This rearrangement joins TRBV11-2 to TRBJ1-1, with D possibly TRBD1 on 6 matching bases. The CDR3 runs 15 residues. Germline V gives CDR1 SGHAT, CDR2 FQNNGV. Deletions cut 1 base from V and 6 bases from J, with 15 bases between. The chain's CDR3 is CASSLARAGTSEAFF. The CDR3 nucleotides are TGTGCCAGCAGCTTAGCAAGGGCAGGGACATCTGAAGCTTTCTTT.

The chain combines TRBV6-5 with TRBJ2-7; possibly TRBD2 for D (6 bases). CDR1 is MNHEY and CDR2 is SVGAGI in the germline V gene. The CDR3 covers 13 residues. Trimming removed 6 bases at V and 8 bases at J, with 17 bases between. The CDR3 sequence: CASSQAPGVKQYF. The CDR3 nucleotides read TGTGCCAGCAGCCAAGCCCCGGGGGTGAAGCAGTACTTC.